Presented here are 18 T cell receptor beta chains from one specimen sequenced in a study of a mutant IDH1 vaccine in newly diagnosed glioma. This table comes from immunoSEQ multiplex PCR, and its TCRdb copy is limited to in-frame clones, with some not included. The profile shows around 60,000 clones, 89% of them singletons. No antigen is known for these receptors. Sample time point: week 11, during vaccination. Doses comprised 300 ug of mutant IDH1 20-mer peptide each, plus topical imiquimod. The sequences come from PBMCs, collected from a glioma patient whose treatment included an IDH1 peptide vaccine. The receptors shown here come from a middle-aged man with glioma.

DNA of the CDR3: TGTGCCAGCAGCCCCCAGTGGGCTCCCGAGCCCGATACGCAGTATTTT. Protein: CASSPQWAPEPDTQYF. The V call is TRBV7-6, the J call TRBJ2-3; D call uncertain. This CDR3 is 16 amino acids long. From germline, CDR1 is SGHVS and CDR2 FNYEAQ. Trimming took off 5 bases at V and 6 bases at J, with 21 bases between the two ends.

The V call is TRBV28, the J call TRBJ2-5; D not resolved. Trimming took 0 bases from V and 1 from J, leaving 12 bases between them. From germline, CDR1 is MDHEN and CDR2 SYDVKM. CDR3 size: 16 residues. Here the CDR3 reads CASSLWGWRSQETQYF. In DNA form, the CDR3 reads TGTGCCAGCAGTTTATGGGGGTGGCGGAGCCAAGAGACCCAGTACTTC.

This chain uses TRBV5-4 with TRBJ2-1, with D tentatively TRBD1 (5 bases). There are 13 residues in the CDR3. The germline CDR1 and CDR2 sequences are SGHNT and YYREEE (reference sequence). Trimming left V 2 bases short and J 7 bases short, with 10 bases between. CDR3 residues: CASSLGRDNEQFF. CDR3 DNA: TGTGCCAGCAGCTTAGGCAGGGATAATGAGCAGTTCTTC.

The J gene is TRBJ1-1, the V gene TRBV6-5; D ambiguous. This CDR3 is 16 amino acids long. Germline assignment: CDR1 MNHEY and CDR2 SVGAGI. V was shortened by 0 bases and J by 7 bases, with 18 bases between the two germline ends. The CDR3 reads CASSYSVGGIAYEAFF. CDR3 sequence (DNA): TGTGCCAGCAGTTACTCGGTAGGAGGGATCGCCTATGAAGCTTTCTTT.

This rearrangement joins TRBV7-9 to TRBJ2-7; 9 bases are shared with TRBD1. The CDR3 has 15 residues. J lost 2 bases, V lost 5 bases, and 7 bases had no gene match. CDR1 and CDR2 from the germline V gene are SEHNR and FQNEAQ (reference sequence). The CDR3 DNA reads TGTGCCAGCAGCCGGACAGGGGATTCCACCTACGAGCAGTACGTC. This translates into CASSRTGDSTYEQYV.

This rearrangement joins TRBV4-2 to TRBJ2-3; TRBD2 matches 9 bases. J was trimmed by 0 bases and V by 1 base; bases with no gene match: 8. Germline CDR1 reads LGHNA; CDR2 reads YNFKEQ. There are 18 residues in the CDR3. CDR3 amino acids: CASSQGLADTTSTDTQYF. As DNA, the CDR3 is TGTGCCAGCAGCCAAGGACTAGCGGACACCACTAGCACAGATACGCAGTATTTT.

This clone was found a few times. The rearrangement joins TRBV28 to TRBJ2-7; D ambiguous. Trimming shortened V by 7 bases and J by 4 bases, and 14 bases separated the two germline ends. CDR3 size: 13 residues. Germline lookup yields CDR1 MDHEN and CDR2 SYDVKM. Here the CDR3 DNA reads TGTGCCAGCACCAGACAAGGCCTTTACGAGCAGTACTTC. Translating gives CASTRQGLYEQYF.

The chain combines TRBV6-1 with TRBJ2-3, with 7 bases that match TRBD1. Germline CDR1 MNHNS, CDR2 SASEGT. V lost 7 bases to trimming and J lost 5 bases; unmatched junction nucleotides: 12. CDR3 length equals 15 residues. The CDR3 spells CASTEGDSIIDTQYF. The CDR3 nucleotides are TGTGCCAGCACCGAAGGGGACAGCATCATAGATACGCAGTATTTT.

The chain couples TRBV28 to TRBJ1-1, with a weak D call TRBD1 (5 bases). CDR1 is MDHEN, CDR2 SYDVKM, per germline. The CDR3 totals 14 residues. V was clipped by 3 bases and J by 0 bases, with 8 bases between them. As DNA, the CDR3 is TGTGCCAGCAGTTTTCAGGGACTGAACACTGAAGCTTTCTTT. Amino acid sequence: CASSFQGLNTEAFF.

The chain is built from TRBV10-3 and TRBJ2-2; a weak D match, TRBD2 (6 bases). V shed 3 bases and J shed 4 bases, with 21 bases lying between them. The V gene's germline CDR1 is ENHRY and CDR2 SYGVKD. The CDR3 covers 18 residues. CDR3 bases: TGTGCCATCAGTGAAGGAGGAGGGGTAGCGGCCCTCACCGGGGAGCTGTTTTTT. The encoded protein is CAISEGGGVAALTGELFF.

The chain's CDR3 is CSVEDLRDGTSYEQYF. Here the CDR3 DNA reads TGCAGCGTTGAAGATCTTCGGGACGGTACGTCCTACGAGCAGTACTTC. The V gene is TRBV29-1, the J gene TRBJ2-7, with D perhaps being TRBD1 or TRBD2 (5 bases each). The V gene's germline CDR1 is SQVTM and CDR2 ANQGSEA. This CDR3 has 16 residues. Trimming stripped 0 bases from V and 1 base from J, with 16 bases between.

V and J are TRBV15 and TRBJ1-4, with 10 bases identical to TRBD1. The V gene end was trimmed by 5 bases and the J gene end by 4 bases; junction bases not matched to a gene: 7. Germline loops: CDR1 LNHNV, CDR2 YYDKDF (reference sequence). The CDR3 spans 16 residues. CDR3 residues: CATSLSRDRGNEKLFF. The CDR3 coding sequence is TGTGCCACCAGCTTAAGCCGGGACAGGGGTAATGAAAAACTGTTTTTT.

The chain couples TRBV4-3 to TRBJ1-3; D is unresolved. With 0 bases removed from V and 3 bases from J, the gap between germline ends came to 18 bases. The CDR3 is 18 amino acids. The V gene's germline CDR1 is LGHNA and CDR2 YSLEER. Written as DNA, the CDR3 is TGCGCCAGCAGCCAAGATGGGGAGAGGGCGAGTAGTGGAAACACCATATATTTT. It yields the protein CASSQDGERASSGNTIYF.

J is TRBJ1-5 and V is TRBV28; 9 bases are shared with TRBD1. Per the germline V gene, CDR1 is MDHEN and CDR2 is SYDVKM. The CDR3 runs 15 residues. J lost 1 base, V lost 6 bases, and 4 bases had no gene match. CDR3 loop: CASRGQGSSNQPQHF. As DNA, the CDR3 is TGTGCCAGCAGGGGACAGGGATCAAGCAATCAGCCCCAGCATTTT.

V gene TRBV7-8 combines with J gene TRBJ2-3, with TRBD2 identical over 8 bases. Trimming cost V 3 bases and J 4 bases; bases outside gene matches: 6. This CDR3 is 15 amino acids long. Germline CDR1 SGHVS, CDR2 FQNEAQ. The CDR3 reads CASSLGLVFSDTQYF. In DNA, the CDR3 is TGTGCCAGCAGCTTGGGACTAGTTTTCTCAGATACGCAGTATTTT. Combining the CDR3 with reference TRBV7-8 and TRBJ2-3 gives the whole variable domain GAGVSQSPRYKVAKRGQDVALRCDPISGHVSLFWYQQALGQGPEFLTYFQNEAQLDKSGLPSDRFFAERPEGSVSTLKIQRTQQEDSAVYLCASSLGLVFSDTQYFGPGTRLTVL.

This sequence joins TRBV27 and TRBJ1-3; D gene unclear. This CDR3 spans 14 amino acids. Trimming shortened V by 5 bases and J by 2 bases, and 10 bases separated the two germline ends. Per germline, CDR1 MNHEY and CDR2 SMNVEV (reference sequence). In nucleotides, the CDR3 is TGTGCCAGCAGTCGTTCGACGCCTGGAAACACCATATATTTT. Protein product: CASSRSTPGNTIYF.

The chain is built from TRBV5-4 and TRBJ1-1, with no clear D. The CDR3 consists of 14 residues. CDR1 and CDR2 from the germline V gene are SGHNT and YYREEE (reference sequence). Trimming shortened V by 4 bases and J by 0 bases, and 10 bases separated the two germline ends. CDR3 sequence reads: CASSPGSMNTEAFF. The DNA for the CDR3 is TGTGCCAGCAGCCCCGGGTCTATGAACACTGAAGCTTTCTTT. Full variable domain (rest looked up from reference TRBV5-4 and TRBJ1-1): ETGVTQSPTHLIKTRGQQVTLRCSSQSGHNTVSWYQQALGQGPQFIFQYYREEENGRGNFPPRFSGLQFPNYSSELNVNALELDDSALYLCASSPGSMNTEAFFGQGTRLTVV.

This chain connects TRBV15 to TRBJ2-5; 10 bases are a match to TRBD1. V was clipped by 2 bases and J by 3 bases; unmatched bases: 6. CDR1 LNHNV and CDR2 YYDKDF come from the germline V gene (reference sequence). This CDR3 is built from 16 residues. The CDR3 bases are TGTGCCACCAGCAGATACGGGACAGGGGAGGAAGAGACCCAGTACTTC. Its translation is CATSRYGTGEEETQYF.